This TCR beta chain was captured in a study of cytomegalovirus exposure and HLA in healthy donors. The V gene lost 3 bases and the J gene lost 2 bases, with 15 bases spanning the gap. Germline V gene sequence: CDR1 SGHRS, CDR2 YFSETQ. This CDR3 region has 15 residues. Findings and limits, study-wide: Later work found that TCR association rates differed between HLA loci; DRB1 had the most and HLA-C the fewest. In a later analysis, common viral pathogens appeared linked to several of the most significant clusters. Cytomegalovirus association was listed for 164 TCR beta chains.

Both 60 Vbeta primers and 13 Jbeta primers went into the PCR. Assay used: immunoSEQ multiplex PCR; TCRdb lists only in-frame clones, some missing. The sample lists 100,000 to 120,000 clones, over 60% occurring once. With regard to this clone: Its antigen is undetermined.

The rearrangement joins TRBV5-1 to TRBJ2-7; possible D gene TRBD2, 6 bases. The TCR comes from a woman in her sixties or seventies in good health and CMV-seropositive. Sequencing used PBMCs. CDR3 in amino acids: CASSSTAGRPYEQYF. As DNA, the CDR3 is TGCGCCAGCAGCTCAACGGCGGGACGCCCCTACGAGCAGTACTTC.